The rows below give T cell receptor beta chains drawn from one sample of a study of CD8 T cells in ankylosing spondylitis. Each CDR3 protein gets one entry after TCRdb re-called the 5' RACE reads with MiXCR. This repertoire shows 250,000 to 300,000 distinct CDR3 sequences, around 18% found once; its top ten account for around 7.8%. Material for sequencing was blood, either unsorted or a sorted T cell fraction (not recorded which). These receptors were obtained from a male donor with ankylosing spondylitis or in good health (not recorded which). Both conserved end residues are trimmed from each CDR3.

SVLGRGLAGFDEQF	TRBV29-1	TRBJ2-1
ASSRSAVGYNEQF	TRBV6-1	TRBJ2-1
AWSVKGGTDTQY	TRBV30	TRBJ2-3
ATSDSFNEQF	TRBV24-1	TRBJ2-1
ASSFGGPGQARSNEQF	TRBV12-3/TRBV12-4	TRBJ2-1
ASSRTANYGYT	TRBV5-1	TRBJ1-2
SGGQGRETQY	TRBV29-1	TRBJ2-5
ASSSQGRTEAF	TRBV27	TRBJ1-1
STRGLAALAKNIQY	TRBV20-1	TRBJ2-4
ASSLNLSGTSGRKKQF	TRBV11-2	TRBJ2-1
ATIDAGRLAGMDTQY	TRBV24-1	TRBJ2-3
ASSQNRGVETQY	TRBV7-8	TRBJ2-5
TSSLVLSGTTDTQY	TRBV7-8	TRBJ2-3
ASSLRGEGGYT	TRBV12-3/TRBV12-4	TRBJ1-2
SARGTGYQPQH	TRBV20-1	TRBJ1-5
ATSRDLTGSGNQPQH	TRBV15	TRBJ1-5
ASSPGEARETQY	TRBV5-1	TRBJ2-5
ASSDGQSTDTQY	TRBV5-1	TRBJ2-3
ASSLASTGVVEAF	TRBV5-1	TRBJ1-1
ASSHSDGRPYTGELF	TRBV3-1	TRBJ2-2
SAGTGPNEQF	TRBV20-1	TRBJ2-1
ASNSMRVTSGANVLT	TRBV12-3/TRBV12-4	TRBJ2-6
ASSWTGTSGHNEQF	TRBV5-1	TRBJ2-1
ASSLVPGDQPQH	TRBV7-9	TRBJ1-5
ASSYSEPGGVEEMAQY	TRBV6-5	TRBJ2-5
SARATAGSNDGYT	TRBV20-1	TRBJ1-2
SVGGTSVPQETQY	TRBV29-1	TRBJ2-5
SAGSEKLF	TRBV20-1	TRBJ1-4
ASSQLTARANQPQH	TRBV6-1	TRBJ1-5
ASKSRENTGELF	TRBV5-1	TRBJ2-2
ASGLSGSYNEQF	TRBV5-1	TRBJ2-1
ASSQEPSGASTDTQY	TRBV4-1	TRBJ2-3
SVGKGMDTGELF	TRBV29-1	TRBJ2-2
ASSENSGNTIY	TRBV5-1	TRBJ1-3
ASSLWDVAAHGYT	TRBV3-1	TRBJ1-2